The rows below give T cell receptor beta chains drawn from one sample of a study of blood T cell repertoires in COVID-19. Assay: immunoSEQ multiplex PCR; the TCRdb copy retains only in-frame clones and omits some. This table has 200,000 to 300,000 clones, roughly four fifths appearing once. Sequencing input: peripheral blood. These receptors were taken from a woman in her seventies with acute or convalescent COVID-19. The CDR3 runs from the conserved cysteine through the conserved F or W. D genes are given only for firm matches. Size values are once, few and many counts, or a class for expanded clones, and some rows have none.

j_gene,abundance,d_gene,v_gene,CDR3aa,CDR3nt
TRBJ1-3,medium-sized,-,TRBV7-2,CASSLSSSEGNTIYF,TGTGCCAGCAGCTTATCCTCCTCAGAAGGAAACACCATATATTTT
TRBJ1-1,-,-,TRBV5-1,CASSGQLNTEAFF,TGCGCCAGCAGCGGACAGTTGAACACTGAAGCTTTCTTT
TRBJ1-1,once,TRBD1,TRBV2,CASNAGGNTEAFF,TGTGCCAGCAATGCAGGGGGCAACACTGAAGCTTTCTTT
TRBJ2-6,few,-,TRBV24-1,CATSDLPGSGANVLTF,TGTGCCACCAGTGATTTGCCCGGCTCTGGGGCCAACGTCCTGACTTTC
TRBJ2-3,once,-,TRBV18,CASSPPRPTKTADTQYF,TGTGCCAGCTCACCGCCGAGGCCCACTAAAACGGCAGATACGCAGTATTTT
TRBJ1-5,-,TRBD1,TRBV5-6,CASSSQGAGNQPQHF,TGTGCCAGCAGCTCACAGGGGGCGGGCAATCAGCCCCAGCATTTT
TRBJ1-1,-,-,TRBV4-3,CASSQEVQIKTMNTEAFF,TGCGCCAGCAGCCAAGAAGTGCAGATTAAGACTATGAACACTGAAGCTTTCTTT
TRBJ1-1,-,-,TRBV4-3,CASSQGRNTEAFF,TGCGCCAGCAGCCAAGGGAGGAACACTGAAGCTTTCTTT
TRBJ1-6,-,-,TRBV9,CASSQGQVTDSPLHF,TGTGCCAGCAGCCAAGGCCAGGTTACGGATTCACCCCTCCACTTT
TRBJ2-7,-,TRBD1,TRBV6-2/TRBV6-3,CASSFYRDRGQESYEQYF,TGTGCCAGCAGTTTTTACCGGGACAGGGGGCAGGAATCCTACGAGCAGTACTTC
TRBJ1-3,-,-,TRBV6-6,CATSSSDTSNTIYF,TGTGCCACCTCCTCTTCAGACACCTCAAACACCATATATTTT
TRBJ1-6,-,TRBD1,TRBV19,CASSTQGVQSPLHF,TGTGCCAGTAGTACACAGGGGGTTCAGTCACCCCTCCACTTT
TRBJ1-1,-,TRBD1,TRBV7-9,CASSKGQPNTEAFF,TGTGCCAGCAGCAAGGGACAGCCGAACACTGAAGCTTTCTTT
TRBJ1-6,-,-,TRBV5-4,CASSLGAGEYNSPLHF,TGTGCCAGCAGCTTGGGGGCAGGGGAATATAATTCACCCCTCCACTTT
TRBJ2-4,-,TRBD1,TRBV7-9,CASREYRGSAKNIQYF,TGTGCCAGCAGGGAATACAGGGGCTCGGCCAAAAACATTCAGTACTTC
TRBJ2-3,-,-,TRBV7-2,CASSLEIGTQYF,TGTGCCAGCAGCTTAGAAATCGGTACGCAGTATTTT
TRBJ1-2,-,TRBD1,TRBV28,CASSSGGYGYTF,TGTGCCAGCAGTTCAGGGGGATATGGCTACACCTTC
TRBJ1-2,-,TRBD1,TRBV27,CASRNGQGIYGYTF,TGTGCCAGCAGAAACGGACAGGGGATCTATGGCTACACCTTC
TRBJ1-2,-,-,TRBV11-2,CASSSGYGYTF,TGTGCCAGCAGCTCGGGATATGGCTACACCTTC
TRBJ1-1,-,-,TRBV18,CASSPGGPMNTEAFF,TGTGCCAGCTCACCGGGGGGTCCCATGAACACTGAAGCTTTCTTT
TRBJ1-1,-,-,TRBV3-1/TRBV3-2,CASSQSGNTEAFF,TGTGCCAGCAGCCAGTCAGGGAACACTGAAGCTTTCTTT
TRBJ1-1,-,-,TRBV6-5,CASSYSFQGRTEAFF,TGTGCCAGCAGTTACTCGTTCCAGGGCAGAACTGAAGCTTTCTTT